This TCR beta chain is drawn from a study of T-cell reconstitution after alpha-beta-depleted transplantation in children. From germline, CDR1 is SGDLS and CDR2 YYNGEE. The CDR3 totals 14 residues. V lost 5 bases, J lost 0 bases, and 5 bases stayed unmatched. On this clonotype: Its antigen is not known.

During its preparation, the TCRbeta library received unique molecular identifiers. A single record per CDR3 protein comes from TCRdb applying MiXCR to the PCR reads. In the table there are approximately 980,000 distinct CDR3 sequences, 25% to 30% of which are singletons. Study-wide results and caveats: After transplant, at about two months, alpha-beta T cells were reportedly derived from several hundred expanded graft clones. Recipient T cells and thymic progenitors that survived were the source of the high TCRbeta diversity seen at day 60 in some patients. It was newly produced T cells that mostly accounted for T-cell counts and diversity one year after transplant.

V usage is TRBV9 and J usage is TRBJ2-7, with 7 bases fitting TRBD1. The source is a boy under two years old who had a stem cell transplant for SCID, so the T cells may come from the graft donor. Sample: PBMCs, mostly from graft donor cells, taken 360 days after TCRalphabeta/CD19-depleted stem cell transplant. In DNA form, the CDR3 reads TGTGCCAGCAGTGACAGGGTAAACTCCTACGAGCAGTACTTC. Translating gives CASSDRVNSYEQYF. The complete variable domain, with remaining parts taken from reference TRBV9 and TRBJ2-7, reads DSGVTQTPKHLITATGQRVTLRCSPRSGDLSVYWYQQSLDQGLQFLIQYYNGEERAKGNILERFSAQQFPDLHSELNLSSLELGDSALYFCASSDRVNSYEQYFGPGTRLTVT.